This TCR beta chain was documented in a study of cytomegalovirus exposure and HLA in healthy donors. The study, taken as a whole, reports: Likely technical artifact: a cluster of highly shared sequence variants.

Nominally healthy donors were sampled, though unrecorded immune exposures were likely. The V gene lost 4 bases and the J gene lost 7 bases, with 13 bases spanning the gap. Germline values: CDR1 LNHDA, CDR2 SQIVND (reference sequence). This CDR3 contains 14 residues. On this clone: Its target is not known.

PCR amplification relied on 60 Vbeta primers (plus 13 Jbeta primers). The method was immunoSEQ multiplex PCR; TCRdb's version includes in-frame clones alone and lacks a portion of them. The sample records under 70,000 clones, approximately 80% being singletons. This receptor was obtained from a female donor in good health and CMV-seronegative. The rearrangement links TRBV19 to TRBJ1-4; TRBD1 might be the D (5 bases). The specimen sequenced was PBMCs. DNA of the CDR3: TGTGCCAGTAGTAAGCCGGGGGAGAGTGAAAAACTGTTTTTT. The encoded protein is CASSKPGESEKLFF.